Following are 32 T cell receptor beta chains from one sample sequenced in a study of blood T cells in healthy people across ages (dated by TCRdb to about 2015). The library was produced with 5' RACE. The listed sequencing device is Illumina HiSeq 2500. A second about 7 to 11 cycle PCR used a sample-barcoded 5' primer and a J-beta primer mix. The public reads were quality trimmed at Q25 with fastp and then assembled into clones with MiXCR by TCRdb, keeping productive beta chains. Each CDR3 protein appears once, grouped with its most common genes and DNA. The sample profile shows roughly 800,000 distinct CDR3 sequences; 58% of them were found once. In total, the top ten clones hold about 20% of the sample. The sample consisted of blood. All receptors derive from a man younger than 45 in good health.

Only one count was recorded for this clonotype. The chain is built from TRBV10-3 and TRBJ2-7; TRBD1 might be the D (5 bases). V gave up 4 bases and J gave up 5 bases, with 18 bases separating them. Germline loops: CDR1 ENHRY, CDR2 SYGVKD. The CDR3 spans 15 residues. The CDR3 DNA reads TGTGCCATCAGTGGAACAGGAACCCTACTGGACGAGCAGTACTTC. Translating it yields CAISGTGTLLDEQYF.

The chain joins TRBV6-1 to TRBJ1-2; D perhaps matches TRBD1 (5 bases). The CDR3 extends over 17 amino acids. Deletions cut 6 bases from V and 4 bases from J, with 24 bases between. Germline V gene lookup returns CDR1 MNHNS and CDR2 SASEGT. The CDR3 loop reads CASRGGARGDASYGYTF. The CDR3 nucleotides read TGTGCCAGCAGGGGGGGAGCAAGAGGGGATGCTTCCTATGGCTACACCTTC.

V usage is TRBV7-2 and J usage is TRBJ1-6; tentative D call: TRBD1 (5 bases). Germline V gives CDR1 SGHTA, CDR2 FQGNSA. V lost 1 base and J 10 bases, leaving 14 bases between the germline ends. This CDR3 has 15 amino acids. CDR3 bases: TGTGCCAGCAGCTTAGTAGCAGGGTCAGGGTCACCCCTCCACTTT. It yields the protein CASSLVAGSGSPLHF.

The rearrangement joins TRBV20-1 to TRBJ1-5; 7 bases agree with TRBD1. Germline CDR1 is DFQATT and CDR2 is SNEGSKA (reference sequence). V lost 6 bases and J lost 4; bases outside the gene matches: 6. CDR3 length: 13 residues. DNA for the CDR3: TGCAGTGCACCGTCAGGGGGTAATCAGCCCCAGCATTTT. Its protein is CSAPSGGNQPQHF.

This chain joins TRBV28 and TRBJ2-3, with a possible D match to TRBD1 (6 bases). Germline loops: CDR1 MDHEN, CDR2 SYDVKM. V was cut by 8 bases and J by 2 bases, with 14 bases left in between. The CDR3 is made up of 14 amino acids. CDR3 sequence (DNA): TGTGCCAGCGCCGAACAGGGACCCACAGATACGCAGTATTTT. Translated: CASAEQGPTDTQYF.

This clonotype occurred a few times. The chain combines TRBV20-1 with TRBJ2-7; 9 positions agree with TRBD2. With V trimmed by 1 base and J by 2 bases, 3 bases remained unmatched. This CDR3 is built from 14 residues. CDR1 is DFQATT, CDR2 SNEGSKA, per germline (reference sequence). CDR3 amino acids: CSARVLAGTYEQYF. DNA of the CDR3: TGCAGTGCTAGAGTGCTAGCGGGGACCTACGAGCAGTACTTC.

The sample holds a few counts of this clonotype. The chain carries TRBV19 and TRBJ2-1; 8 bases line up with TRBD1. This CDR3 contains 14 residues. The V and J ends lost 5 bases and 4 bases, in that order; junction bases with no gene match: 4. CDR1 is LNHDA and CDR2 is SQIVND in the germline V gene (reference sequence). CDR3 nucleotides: TGTGCCAGTAGTCCTCGACAGGGGTACAATGAGCAGTTCTTC. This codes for CASSPRQGYNEQFF.

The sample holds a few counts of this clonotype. CDR3 loop: CSARDLTGVGEAFF. The CDR3 DNA reads TGCAGTGCTAGAGATCTGACGGGGGTGGGAGAAGCTTTCTTT. J is TRBJ1-1 and V is TRBV20-1, with D perhaps TRBD1 (5 bases). Trimming shortened V by 0 bases and J by 8 bases, and 16 bases separated the two germline ends. The CDR3 length is 14 residues. Germline V gene sequence: CDR1 DFQATT, CDR2 SNEGSKA (reference sequence).

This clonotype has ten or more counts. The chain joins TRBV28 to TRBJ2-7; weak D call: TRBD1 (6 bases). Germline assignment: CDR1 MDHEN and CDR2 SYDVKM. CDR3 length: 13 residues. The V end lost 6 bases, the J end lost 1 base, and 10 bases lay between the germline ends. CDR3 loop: CASSSGQSYEQYF. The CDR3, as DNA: TGTGCCAGCAGCTCAGGACAGTCCTACGAGCAGTACTTC.

The CDR3 DNA sequence: TGTGCCAGCTCCCGCGGACAGGGAGAGGTCCATGAGACCCAGTACTTC. Translating gives CASSRGQGEVHETQYF. J is TRBJ2-5 and V is TRBV18, with 8 bases identical to TRBD1. Per germline, CDR1 KGHSH and CDR2 LQKENI. The V gene end was trimmed by 6 bases and the J gene end by 5 bases; junction bases not matched to a gene: 14. The CDR3 is 16 residues long. The full variable domain, in which reference TRBV18 and TRBJ2-5 provide the parts outside the CDR3, is NAGVMQNPRHLVRRRGQEARLRCSPMKGHSHVYWYRQLPEEGLKFMVYLQKENIIDESGMPKERFSAEFPKEGPSILRIQQVVRGDSAAYFCASSRGQGEVHETQYFGPGTRLLVL.

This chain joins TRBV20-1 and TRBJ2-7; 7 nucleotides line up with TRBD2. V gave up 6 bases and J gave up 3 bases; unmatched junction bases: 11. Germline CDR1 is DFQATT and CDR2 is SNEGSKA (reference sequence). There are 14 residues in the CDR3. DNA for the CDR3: TGCAGTGCCGCGACTGGGCTAGCGGACTACGAGCAGTACTTC. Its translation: CSAATGLADYEQYF.

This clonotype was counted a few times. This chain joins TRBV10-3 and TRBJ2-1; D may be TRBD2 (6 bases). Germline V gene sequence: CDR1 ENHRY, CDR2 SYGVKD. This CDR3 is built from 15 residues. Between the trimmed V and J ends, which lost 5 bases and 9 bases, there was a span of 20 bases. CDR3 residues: CAISLRDSGTGEQFF. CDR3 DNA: TGTGCCATCAGTCTGCGGGACTCGGGTACAGGTGAGCAGTTCTTC.

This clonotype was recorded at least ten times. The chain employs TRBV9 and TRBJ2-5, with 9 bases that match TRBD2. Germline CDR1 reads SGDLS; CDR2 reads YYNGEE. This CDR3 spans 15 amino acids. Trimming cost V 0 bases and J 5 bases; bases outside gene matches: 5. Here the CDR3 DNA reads TGTGCCAGCAGCGTAGGAGCGGGAGGCGGTGAGACCCAGTACTTC. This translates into CASSVGAGGGETQYF.

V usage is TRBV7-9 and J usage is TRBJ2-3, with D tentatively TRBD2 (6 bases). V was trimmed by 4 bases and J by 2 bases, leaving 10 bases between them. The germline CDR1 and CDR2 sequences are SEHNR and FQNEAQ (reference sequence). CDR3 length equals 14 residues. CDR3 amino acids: CASSWSGATDTQYF. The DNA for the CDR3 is TGTGCCAGCAGCTGGTCGGGAGCCACAGATACGCAGTATTTT.

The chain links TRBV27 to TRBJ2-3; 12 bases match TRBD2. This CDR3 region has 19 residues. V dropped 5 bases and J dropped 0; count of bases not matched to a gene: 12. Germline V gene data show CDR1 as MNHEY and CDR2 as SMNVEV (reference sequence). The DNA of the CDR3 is TGTGCCAGCAGTGGTGAATCCGGGACTAGCGGGCCTAGCACAGATACGCAGTATTTT. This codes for CASSGESGTSGPSTDTQYF.

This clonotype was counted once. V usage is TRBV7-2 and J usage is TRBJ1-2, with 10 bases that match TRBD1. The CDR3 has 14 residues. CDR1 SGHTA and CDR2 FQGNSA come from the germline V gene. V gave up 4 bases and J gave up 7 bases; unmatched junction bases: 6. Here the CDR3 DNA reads TGTGCCAGCAGCTGGACAGGGGGAGACTGTGGCTACACCTTC. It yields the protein CASSWTGGDCGYTF. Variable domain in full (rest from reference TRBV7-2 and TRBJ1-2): GAGVSQSPSNKVTEKGKDVELRCDPISGHTALYWYRQSLGQGLEFLIYFQGNSAPDKSGLPSDRFSAERTGGSVSTLTIQRTQQEDSAVYLCASSWTGGDCGYTFGSGTRLTVV.

The CDR3 protein is CASSLMASRPEAFF. The CDR3 DNA is TGTGCCAGCAGCTTAATGGCCAGCCGTCCTGAAGCTTTCTTT. The V and J genes are TRBV7-2 and TRBJ1-1, with D unresolved. V lost 2 bases, J lost 6 bases, and 13 bases lay in between. Germline lookup yields CDR1 SGHTA and CDR2 FQGNSA. The CDR3 length is 14 residues.

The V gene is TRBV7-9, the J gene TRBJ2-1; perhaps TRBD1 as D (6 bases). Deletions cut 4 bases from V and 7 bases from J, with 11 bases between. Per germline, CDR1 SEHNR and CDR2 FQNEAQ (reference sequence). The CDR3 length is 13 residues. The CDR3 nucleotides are TGTGCCAGCAGCTGGACAGAGGCAAATGAGCAGTTCTTC. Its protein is CASSWTEANEQFF.

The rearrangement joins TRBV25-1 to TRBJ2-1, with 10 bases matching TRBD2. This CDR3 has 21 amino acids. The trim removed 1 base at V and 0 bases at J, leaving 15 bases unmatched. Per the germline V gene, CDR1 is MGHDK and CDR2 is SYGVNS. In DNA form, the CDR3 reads TGTGCCAGCAGTGAATTCGGTGAGCGGGAGGGCCCAAACAGCTCCTACAATGAGCAGTTCTTC. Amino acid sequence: CASSEFGEREGPNSSYNEQFF.

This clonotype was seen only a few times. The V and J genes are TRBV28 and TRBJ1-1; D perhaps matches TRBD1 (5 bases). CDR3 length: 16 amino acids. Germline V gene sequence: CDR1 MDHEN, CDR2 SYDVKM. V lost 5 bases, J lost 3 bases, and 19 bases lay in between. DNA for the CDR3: TGTGCCAGCAGTGGGGTCGCGGGGCGAGGTGACACTGAAGCTTTCTTT. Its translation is CASSGVAGRGDTEAFF.

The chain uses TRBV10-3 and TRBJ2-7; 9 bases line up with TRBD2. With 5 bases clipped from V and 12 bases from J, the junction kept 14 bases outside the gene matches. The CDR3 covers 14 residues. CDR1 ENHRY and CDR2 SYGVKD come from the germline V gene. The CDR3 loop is CAISRREGQETRYF. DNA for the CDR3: TGTGCCATCAGTAGGCGGGAGGGCCAAGAGACTCGGTACTTC.

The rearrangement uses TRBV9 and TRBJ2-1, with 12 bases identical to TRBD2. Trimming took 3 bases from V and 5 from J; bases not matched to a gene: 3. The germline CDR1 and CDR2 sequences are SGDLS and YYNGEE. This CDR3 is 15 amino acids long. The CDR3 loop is CASSAPSGGDNEQFF. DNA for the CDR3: TGTGCCAGCAGCGCACCTAGCGGGGGGGACAATGAGCAGTTCTTC.

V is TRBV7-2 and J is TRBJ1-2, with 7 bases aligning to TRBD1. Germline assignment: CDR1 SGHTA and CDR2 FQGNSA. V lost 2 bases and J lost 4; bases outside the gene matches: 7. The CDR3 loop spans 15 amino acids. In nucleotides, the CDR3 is TGTGCCAGCAGCTTAAGTTATCAGGGGGGCTATGGCTACACCTTC. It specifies CASSLSYQGGYGYTF. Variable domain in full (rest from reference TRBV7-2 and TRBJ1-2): GAGVSQSPSNKVTEKGKDVELRCDPISGHTALYWYRQSLGQGLEFLIYFQGNSAPDKSGLPSDRFSAERTGGSVSTLTIQRTQQEDSAVYLCASSLSYQGGYGYTFGSGTRLTVV.

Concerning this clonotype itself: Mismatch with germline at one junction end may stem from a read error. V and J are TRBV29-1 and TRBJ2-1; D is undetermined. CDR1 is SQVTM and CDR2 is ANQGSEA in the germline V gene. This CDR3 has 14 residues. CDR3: CSAEGQIPLNEQFF. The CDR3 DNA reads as TGCAGCGCTGAAGGTCAGATACCCCTCAATGAGCAGTTCTTC.

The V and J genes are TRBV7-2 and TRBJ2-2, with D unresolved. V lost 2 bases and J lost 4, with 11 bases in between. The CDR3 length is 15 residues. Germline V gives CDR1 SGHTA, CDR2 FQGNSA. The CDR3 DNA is TGTGCCAGCAGCTTAAGGCTACCCTTCACCGGGGAGCTGTTTTTT. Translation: CASSLRLPFTGELFF.

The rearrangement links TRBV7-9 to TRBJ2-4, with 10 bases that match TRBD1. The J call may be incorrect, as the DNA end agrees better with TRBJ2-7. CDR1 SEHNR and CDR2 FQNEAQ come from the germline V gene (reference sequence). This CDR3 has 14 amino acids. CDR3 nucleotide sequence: TGTGCCAGCAGCCCGAAAGGGACAGGGGCCGAGCAGTACTTC. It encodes CASSPKGTGAEQYF.

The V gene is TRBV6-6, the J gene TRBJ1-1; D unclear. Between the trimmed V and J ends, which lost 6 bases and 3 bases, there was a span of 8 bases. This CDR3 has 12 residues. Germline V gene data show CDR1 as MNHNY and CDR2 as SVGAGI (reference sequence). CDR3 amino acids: CASRHRDTEAFF. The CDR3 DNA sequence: TGTGCCAGCAGGCACCGCGACACTGAAGCTTTCTTT.

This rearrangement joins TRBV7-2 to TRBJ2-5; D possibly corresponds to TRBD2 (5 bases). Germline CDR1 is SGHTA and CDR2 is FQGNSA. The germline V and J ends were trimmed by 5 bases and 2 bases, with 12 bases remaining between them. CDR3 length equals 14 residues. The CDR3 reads CASSHQRIQETQYF. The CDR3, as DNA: TGTGCCAGCAGCCATCAGCGGATACAAGAGACCCAGTACTTC.

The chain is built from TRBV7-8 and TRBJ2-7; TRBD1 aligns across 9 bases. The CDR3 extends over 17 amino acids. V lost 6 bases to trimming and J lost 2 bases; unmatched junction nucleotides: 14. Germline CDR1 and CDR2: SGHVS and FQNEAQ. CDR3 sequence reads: CASRPTRRDRVPYEQYF. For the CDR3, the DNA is TGTGCCAGCAGACCTACCCGACGGGACAGGGTTCCCTACGAGCAGTACTTC. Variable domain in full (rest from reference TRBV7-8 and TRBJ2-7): GAGVSQSPRYKVAKRGQDVALRCDPISGHVSLFWYQQALGQGPEFLTYFQNEAQLDKSGLPSDRFFAERPEGSVSTLKIQRTQQEDSAVYLCASRPTRRDRVPYEQYFGPGTRLTVT.

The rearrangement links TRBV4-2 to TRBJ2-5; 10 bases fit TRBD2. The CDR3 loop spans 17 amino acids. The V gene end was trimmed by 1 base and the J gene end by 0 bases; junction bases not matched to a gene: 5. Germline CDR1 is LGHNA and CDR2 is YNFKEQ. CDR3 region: CASSQASGGGYQETQYF. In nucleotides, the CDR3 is TGTGCCAGCAGCCAAGCAAGCGGGGGGGGGTACCAAGAGACCCAGTACTTC.

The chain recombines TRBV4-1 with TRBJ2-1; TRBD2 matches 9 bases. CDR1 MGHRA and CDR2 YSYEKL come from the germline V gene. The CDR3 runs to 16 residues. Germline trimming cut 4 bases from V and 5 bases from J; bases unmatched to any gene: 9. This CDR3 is CASSPLGTSSNNEQFF. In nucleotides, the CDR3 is TGCGCCAGCAGCCCCCTGGGGACTAGCAGCAACAATGAGCAGTTCTTC.

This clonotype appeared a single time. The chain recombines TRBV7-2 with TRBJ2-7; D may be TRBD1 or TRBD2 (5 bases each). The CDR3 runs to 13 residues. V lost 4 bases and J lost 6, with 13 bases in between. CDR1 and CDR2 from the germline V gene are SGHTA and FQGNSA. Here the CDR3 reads CASSSGRRPEQYF. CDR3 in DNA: TGTGCCAGCAGCTCGGGACGGAGACCCGAGCAGTACTTC.